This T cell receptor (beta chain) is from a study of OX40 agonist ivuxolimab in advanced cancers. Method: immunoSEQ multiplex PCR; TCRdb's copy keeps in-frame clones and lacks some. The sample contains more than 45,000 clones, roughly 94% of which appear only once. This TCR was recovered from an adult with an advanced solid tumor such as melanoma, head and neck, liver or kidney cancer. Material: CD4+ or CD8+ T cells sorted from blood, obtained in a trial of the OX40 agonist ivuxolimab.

CDR3 region: CAWSVWEEQFF. CDR3 in DNA: TGTGCCTGGAGTGTTTGGGAGGAGCAGTTCTTC. The chain uses TRBV30 and TRBJ2-1, with TRBD2 as a possible D gene (5 bases). The CDR3 has 11 amino acids. Trimming removed 0 bases from V and 10 bases from J, with 7 bases in between. The germline gives CDR1 GTSNPN, CDR2 SVGIG (reference sequence).